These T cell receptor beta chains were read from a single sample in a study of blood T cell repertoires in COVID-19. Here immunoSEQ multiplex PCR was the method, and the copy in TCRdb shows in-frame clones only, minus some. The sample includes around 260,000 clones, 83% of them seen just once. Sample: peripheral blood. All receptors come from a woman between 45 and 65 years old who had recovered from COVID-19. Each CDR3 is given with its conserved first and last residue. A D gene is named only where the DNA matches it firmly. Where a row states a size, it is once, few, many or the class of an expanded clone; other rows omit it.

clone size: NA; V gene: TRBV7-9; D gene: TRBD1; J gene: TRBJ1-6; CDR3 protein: CASSAGTGTGSPLHF; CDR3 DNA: TGTGCCAGCAGCGCAGGGACAGGGACGGGTTCACCCCTCCACTTT
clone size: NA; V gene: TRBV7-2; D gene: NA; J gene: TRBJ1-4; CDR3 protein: CASSGLGGAFTEEKLFF; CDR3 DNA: TGTGCCAGCAGCGGGTTAGGCGGGGCCTTCACTGAGGAAAAACTGTTTTTT
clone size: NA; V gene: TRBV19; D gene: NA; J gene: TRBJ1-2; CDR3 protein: CASSYGANGYTF; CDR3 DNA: TGTGCCAGTAGTTATGGGGCAAATGGCTACACCTTC
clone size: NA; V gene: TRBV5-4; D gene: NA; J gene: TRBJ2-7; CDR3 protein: CASSPGFSGGPYEQYF; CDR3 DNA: TGTGCCAGCAGCCCGGGGTTCTCGGGCGGCCCCTACGAGCAGTACTTC
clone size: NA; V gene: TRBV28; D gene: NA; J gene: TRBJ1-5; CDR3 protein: CASTRVVSNQPQHF; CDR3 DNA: TGTGCCAGCACCCGCGTAGTTAGCAATCAGCCCCAGCATTTT
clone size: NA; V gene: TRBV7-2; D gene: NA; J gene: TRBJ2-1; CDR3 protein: CASSLVLSGNEQFF; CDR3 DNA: TGTGCCAGCAGCTTAGTTTTGAGCGGCAATGAGCAGTTCTTC
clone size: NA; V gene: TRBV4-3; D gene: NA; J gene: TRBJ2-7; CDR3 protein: CASSQRPGSNEQYF; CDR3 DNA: TGCGCCAGCAGCCAAAGGCCGGGAAGCAACGAGCAGTACTTC
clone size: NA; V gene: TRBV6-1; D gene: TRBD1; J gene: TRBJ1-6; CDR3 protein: CASSEVGQSGSPLHF; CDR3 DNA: TGTGCCAGCAGTGAAGTGGGACAGAGCGGTTCACCCCTCCACTTT
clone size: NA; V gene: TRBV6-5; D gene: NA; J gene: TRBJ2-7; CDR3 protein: CASSYFLGDEQYF; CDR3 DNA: TGTGCCAGCAGTTACTTTTTAGGGGATGAGCAGTACTTC
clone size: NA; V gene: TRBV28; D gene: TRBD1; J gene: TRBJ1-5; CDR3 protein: CASSRGGQANQPQHF; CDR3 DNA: TGTGCCAGCAGCCGAGGCGGACAGGCAAATCAGCCCCAGCATTTT
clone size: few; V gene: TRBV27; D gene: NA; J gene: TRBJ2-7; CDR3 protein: CASSLGLASEQYF; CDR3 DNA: TGTGCCAGCAGTTTAGGCCTAGCTAGCGAGCAGTACTTC
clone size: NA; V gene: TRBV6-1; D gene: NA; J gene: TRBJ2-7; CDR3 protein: CASSEWGGSYEQYF; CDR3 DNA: TGTGCCAGCAGTGAATGGGGCGGCTCCTACGAGCAGTACTTC
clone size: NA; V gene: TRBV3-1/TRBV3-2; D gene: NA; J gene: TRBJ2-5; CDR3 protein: CASSQESSVVFQETQYF; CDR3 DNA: TGTGCCAGCAGCCAAGAGTCTAGCGTGGTATTCCAAGAGACCCAGTACTTC
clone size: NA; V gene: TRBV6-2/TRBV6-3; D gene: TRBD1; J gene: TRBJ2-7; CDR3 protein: CASNPDRVIPYEQYF; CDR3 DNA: TGTGCCAGCAACCCCGACAGGGTGATTCCCTACGAGCAGTACTTC
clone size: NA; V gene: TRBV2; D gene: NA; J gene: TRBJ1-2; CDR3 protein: CASTEGGGGYTF; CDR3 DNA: TGTGCCAGCACCGAAGGGGGGGGTGGCTACACCTTC
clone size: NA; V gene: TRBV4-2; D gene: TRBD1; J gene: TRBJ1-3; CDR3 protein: CASSPGGDTIYF; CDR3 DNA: TGTGCCAGCAGTCCAGGGGGAGACACCATATATTTT
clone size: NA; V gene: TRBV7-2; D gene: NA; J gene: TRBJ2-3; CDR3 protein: CASSLAAIVEASTDTQYF; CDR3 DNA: TGTGCCAGCAGCTTAGCAGCCATAGTTGAGGCTAGCACAGATACGCAGTATTTT
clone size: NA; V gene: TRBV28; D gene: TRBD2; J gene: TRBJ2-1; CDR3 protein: CASSSLKREHSYNEQFF; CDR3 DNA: TGTGCCAGCAGCAGTTTAAAGCGGGAGCACTCCTACAATGAGCAGTTCTTC
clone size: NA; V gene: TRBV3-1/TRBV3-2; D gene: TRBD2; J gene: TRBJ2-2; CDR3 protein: CATAGGDNTGELFF; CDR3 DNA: TGTGCCACCGCCGGGGGGGACAACACCGGGGAGCTGTTTTTT
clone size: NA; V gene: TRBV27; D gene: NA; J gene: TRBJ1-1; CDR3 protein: CASSFLGRGEAFF; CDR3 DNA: TGTGCCAGCAGTTTCTTAGGGCGGGGTGAAGCTTTCTTT
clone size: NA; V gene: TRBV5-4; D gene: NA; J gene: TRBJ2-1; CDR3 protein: CASSSYRVSYNEQFF; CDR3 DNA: TGTGCCAGCAGCTCCTACCGGGTCTCCTACAATGAGCAGTTCTTC
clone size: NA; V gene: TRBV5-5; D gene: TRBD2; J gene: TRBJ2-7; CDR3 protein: CASRWLAGGNYEQYF; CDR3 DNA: TGTGCCAGCAGGTGGCTAGCGGGGGGGAACTACGAGCAGTACTTC
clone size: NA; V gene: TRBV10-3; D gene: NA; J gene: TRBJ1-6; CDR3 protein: CAIRSHTDLTNSPLHF; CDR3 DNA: TGTGCCATCAGATCGCACACGGACTTGACAAATTCACCCCTCCACTTT
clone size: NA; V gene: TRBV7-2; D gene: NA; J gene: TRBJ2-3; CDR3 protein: CASSPNTDTQYF; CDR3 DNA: TGTGCCAGCAGCCCAAATACAGATACGCAGTATTTT
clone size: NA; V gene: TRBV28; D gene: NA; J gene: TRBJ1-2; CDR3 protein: CAVQAAGYGYTF; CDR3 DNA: TGTGCCGTTCAGGCCGCAGGCTATGGCTACACCTTC
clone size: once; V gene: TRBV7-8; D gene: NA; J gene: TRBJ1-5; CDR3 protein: CASSPHGADQPQHF; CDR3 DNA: TGTGCCAGCAGCCCACATGGGGCCGATCAGCCCCAGCATTTT
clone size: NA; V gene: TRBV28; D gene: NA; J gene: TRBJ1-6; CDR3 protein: CASILQGGGSPLHF; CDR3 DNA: TGTGCCAGCATCTTACAGGGCGGCGGTTCACCCCTCCACTTT
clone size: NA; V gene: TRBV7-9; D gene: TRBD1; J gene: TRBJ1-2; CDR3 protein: CASSFKGALEYGYTF; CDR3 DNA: TGTGCCAGCAGCTTTAAGGGGGCGTTGGAATATGGCTACACCTTC
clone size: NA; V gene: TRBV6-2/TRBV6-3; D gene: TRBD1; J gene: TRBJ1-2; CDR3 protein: CASSTGVYGYTF; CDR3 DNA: TGTGCCAGCAGCACAGGGGTGTATGGCTACACCTTC
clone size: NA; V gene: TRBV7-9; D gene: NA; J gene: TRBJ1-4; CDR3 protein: CASSYTGWGEKLFF; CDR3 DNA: TGTGCCAGCAGCTACACAGGGTGGGGTGAAAAACTGTTTTTT
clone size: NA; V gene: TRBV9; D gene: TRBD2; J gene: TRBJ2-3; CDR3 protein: CASSAKWTSGLSGGTDTQYF; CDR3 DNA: TGTGCCAGCAGCGCCAAGTGGACTAGCGGGCTTTCCGGAGGCACAGATACGCAGTATTTT
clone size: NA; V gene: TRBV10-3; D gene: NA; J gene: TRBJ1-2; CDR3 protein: CAIKDPGVKESYTF; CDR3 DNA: TGTGCCATCAAGGACCCAGGGGTGAAGGAAAGCTACACCTTC
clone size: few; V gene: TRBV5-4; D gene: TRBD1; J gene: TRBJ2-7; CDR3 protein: CASSRGQGGEQYF; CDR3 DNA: TGTGCCAGCAGCAGGGGACAGGGGGGCGAGCAGTACTTC
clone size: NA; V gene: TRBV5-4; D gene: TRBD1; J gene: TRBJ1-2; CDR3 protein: CASSWTGDYTF; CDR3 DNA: TGTGCCAGCAGCTGGACAGGCGACTACACCTTC
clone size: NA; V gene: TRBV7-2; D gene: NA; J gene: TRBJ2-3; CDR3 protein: CASSPVTYADTQYF; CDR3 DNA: TGTGCCAGCAGCCCCGTCACCTACGCAGATACGCAGTATTTT
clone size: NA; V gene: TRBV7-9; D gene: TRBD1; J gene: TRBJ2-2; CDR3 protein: CASSLGQANTGELFF; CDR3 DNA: TGTGCCAGCAGCCTCGGACAGGCTAACACCGGGGAGCTGTTTTTT
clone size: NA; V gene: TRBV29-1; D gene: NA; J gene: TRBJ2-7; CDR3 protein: CSVLKSLSSYEQYF; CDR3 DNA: TGCAGCGTTCTGAAGAGTTTGAGCTCCTACGAGCAGTACTTC
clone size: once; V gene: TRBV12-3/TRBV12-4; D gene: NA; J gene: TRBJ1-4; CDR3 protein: CASSFSNEKLFF; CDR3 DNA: TGTGCCAGCAGTTTCTCTAATGAAAAACTGTTTTTT
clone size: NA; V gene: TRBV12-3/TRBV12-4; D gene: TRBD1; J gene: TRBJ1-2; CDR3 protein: CASSFGTVYGYTF; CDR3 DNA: TGTGCCAGCAGTTTCGGGACAGTCTATGGCTACACCTTC
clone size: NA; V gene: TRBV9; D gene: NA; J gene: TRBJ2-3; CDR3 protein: CASSKTATSTDTQYF; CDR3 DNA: TGTGCCAGCAGCAAGACAGCAACTAGCACAGATACGCAGTATTTT
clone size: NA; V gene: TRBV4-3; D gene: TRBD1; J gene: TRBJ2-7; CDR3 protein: CASSQDRTGGYEQYF; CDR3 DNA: TGCGCCAGCAGCCAAGACCGGACAGGGGGCTACGAGCAGTACTTC